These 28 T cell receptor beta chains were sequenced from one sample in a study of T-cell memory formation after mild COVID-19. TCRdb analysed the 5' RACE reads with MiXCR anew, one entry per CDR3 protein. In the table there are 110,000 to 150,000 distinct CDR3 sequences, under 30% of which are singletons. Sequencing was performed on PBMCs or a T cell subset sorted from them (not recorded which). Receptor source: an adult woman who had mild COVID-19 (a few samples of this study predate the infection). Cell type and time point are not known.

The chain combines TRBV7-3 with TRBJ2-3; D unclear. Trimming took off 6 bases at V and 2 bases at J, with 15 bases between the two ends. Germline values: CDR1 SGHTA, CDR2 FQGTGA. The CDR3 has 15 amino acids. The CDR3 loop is CASRSTAEDTDTQYF. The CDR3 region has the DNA TGTGCCAGCAGATCGACGGCGGAAGACACAGATACGCAGTATTTT.

The CDR3 spells CATSREVARGSYNEQFF. The CDR3 coding sequence is TGTGCCACCAGCAGAGAGGTAGCCAGGGGCTCCTACAATGAGCAGTTCTTC. The J gene is TRBJ2-1, the V gene TRBV15; TRBD1 is a possible D gene (6 bases). The germline V gene encodes CDR1 LNHNV and CDR2 YYDKDF (reference sequence). CDR3 length equals 17 residues. Trimming cost V 0 bases and J 0 bases, with 12 bases left between them.

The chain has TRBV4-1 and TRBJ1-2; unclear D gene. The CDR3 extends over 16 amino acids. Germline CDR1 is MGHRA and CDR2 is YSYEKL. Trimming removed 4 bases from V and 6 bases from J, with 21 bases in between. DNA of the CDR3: TGCGCCAGCAGCCGGTCGGGTATGGGCCGCATCGATGGCTACACCTTC. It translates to CASSRSGMGRIDGYTF.

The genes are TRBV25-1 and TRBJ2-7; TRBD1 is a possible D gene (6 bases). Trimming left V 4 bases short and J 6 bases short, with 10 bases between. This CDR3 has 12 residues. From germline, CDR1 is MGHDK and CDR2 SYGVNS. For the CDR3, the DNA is TGTGCCAGCAGTGGAACAGGGTTCGAGCAGTACTTC. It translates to CASSGTGFEQYF.

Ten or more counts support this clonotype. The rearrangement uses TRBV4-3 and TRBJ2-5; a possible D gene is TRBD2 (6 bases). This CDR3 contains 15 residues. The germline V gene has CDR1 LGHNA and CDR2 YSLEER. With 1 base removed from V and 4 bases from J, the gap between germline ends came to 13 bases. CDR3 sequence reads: CASSQAGGPSETQYF. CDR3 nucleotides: TGCGCCAGCAGCCAAGCCGGAGGGCCGTCAGAGACCCAGTACTTC.

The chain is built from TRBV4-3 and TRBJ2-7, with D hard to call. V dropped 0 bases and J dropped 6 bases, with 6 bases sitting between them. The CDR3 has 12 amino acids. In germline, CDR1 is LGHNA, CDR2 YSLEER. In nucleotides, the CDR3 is TGCGCCAGCAGCCAAGATGGAGTCGAGCAGTACTTC. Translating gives CASSQDGVEQYF.

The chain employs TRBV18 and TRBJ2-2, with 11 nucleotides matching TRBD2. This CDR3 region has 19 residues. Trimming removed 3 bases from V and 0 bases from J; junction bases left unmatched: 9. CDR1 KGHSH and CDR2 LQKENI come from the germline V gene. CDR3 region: CASSPMSLAGGSNTGELFF. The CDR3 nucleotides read TGTGCCAGCTCACCGATGAGCCTAGCGGGAGGCTCGAACACCGGGGAGCTGTTTTTT.

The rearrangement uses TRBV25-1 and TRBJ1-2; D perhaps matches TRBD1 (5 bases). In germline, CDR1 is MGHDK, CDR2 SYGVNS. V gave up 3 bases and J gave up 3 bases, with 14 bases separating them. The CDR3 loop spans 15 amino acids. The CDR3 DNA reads TGTGCCAGCAGTGAGGACGGGGCCCTTGACTATGGCTACACCTTC. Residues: CASSEDGALDYGYTF.

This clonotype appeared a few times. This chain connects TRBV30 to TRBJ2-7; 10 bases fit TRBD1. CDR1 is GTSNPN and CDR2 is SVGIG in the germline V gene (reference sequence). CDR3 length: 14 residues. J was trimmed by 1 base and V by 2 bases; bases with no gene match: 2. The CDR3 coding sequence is TGTGCCTGGAGTCCGGGACAGGGGTCCTACGAGCAGTACTTC. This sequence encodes CAWSPGQGSYEQYF.

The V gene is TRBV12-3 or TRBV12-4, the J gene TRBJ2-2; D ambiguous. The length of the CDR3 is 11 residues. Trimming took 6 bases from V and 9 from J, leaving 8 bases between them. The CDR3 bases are TGTGCCAGCAGCCCCTCCCGGGAGCTGTTTTTT. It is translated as CASSPSRELFF.

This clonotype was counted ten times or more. The CDR3 here is CAISETSPGDTQYF. The CDR3, as DNA: TGTGCCATCAGTGAGACTAGCCCGGGAGATACGCAGTATTTT. The V and J genes are TRBV10-3 and TRBJ2-3, with D perhaps matching TRBD2 (6 bases). V was shortened by 2 bases and J by 5 bases, with 11 bases between the two germline ends. This CDR3 spans 14 amino acids. Germline CDR1 reads ENHRY; CDR2 reads SYGVKD.

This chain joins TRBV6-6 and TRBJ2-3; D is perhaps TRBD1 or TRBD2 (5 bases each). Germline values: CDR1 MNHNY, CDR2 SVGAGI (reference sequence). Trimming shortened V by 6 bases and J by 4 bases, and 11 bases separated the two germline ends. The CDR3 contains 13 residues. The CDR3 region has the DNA TGTGCCAGCAGGGCGCAGGGACCAGATACGCAGTATTTT. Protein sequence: CASRAQGPDTQYF.

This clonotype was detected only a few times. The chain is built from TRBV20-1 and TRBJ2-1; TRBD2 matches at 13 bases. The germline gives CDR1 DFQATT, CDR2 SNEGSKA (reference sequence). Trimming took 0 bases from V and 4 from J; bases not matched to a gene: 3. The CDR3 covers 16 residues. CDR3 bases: TGCAGTGCTAGAGAGACTAGCGGGGGGTCTTACAATGAGCAGTTCTTC. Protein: CSARETSGGSYNEQFF.

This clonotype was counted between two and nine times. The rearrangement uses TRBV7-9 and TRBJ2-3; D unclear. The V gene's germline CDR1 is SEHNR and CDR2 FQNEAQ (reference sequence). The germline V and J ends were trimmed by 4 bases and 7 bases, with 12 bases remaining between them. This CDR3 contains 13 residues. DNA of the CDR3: TGTGCCAGCAGCTCGAACGACGGAAATACGCAGTATTTT. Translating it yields CASSSNDGNTQYF.

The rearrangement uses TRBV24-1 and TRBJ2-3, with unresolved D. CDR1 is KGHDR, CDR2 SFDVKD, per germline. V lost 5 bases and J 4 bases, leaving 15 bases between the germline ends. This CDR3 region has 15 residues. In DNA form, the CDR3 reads TGTGCCACCAGTGCCTCAGTAGTTGGTCCAGATACGCAGTATTTT. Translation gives CATSASVVGPDTQYF.

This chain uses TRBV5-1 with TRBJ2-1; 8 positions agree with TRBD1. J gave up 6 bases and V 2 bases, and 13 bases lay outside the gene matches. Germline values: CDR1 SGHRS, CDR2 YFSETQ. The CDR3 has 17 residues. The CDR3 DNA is TGCGCCAGCAGCTTTTTGGGCACAGGGGGTGGGTTCAATGAGCAGTTCTTC. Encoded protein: CASSFLGTGGGFNEQFF.

The CDR3 sequence is CASSQGWTAANSPLHF. The CDR3, as DNA: TGCGCCAGCAGCCAAGGTTGGACAGCGGCTAATTCACCCCTCCACTTT. The rearrangement uses TRBV4-1 and TRBJ1-6, with D maybe TRBD1 (6 bases). Germline CDR1 and CDR2: MGHRA and YSYEKL. V was cut by 1 base and J by 6 bases, with 13 bases left in between. This CDR3 region has 16 residues.

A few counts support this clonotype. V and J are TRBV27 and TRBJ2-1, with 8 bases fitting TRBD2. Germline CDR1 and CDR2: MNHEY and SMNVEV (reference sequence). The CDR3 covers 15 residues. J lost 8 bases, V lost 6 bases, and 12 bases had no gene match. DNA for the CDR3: TGTGCCAGCAGCACCCTTGCGGGAGGCGGTGATGAGCAGTTCTTC. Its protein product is CASSTLAGGGDEQFF.

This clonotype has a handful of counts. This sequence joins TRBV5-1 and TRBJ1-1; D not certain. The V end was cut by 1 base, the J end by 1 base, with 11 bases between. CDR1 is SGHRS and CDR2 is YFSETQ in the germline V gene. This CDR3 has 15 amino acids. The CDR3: CASSLWQIENTEAFF. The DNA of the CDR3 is TGCGCCAGCAGCTTGTGGCAGATTGAGAACACTGAAGCTTTCTTT.

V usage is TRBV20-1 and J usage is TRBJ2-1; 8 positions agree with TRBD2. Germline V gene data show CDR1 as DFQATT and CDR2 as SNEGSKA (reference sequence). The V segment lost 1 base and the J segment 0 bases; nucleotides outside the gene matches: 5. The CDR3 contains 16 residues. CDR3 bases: TGCAGTGCTAGAGCGGGAGGGGGACGCTCCTACAATGAGCAGTTCTTC. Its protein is CSARAGGGRSYNEQFF.

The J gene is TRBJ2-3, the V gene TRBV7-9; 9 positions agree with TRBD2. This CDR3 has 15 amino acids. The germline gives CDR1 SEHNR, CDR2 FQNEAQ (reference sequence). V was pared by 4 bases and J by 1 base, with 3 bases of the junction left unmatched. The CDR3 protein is CASSWTSVGTDTQYF. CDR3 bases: TGTGCCAGCAGCTGGACTAGCGTTGGCACAGATACGCAGTATTTT.

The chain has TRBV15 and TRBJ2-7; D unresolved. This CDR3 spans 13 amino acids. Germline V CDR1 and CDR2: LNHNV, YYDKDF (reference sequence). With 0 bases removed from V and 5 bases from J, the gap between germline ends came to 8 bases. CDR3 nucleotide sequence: TGTGCCACCAGCAGAGATCGTTCGGACGAGCAGTACTTC. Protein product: CATSRDRSDEQYF.

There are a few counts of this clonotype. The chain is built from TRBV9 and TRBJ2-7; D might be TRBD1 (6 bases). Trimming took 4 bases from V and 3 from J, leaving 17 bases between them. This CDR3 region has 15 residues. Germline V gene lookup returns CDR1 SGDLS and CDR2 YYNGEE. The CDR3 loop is CASSRQDWQFYEQYF. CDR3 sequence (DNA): TGTGCCAGCAGCCGACAGGACTGGCAGTTCTACGAGCAGTACTTC.

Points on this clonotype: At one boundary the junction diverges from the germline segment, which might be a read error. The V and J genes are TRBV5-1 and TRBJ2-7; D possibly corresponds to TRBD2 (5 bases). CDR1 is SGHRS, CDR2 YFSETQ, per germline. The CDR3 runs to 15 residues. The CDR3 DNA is TGCGCCAGCAGCTGGACCGGGGATTTTTCCTCCGAGCAGTACTTC. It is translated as CASSWTGDFSSEQYF.

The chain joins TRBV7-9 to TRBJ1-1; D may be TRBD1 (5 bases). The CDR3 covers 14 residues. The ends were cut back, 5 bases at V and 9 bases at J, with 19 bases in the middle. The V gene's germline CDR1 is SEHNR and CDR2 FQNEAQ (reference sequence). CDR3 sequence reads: CASSRPRDVGQAFF. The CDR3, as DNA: TGTGCCAGCAGCCGCCCCCGGGACGTGGGGCAAGCTTTCTTT.

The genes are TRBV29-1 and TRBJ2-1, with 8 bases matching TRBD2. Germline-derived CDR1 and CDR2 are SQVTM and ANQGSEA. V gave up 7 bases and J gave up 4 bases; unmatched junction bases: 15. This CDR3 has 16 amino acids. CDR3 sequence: CSAGGVDGRFYNEQFF. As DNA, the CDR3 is TGCAGCGCCGGGGGGGTTGACGGGAGATTTTACAATGAGCAGTTCTTC.

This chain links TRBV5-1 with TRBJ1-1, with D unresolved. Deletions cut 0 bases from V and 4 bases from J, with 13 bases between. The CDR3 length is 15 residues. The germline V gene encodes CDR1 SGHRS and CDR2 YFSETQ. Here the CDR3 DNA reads TGCGCCAGCAGCTTGGCCGAGGAGGAGATCACTGAAGCTTTCTTT. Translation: CASSLAEEEITEAFF. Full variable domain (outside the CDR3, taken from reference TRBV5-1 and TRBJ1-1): KAGVTQTPRYLIKTRGQQVTLSCSPISGHRSVSWYQQTPGQGLQFLFEYFSETQRNKGNFPGRFSGRQFSNSRSEMNVSTLELGDSALYLCASSLAEEEITEAFFGQGTRLTVV.

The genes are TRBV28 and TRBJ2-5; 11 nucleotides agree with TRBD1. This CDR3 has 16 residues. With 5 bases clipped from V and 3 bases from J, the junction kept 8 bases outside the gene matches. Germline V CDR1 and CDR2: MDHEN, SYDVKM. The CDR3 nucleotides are TGTGCCAGCAGTCTGAGGGGACAGGGGGTCGAAGAGACCCAGTACTTC. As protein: CASSLRGQGVEETQYF.